Presented here are 17 T cell receptor beta chains from one specimen sequenced in a study of blood T cell repertoires in COVID-19. Only in-frame clones appear in the TCRdb table, and some are missing; sequencing was by immunoSEQ multiplex PCR. The sample includes roughly 310,000 clones, roughly 90% seen only once; the top ten take 3.5% to 4.5%. The sequencing input was peripheral blood. The receptors here all came from a woman aged 45 to 65 with active or convalescent COVID-19.

The rearrangement links TRBV4-2 to TRBJ2-7, with D maybe TRBD1 (6 bases). The CDR3 is 15 residues long. Looked up from germline, CDR1 is LGHNA and CDR2 is YNFKEQ. V was pared by 1 base and J by 0 bases, with 10 bases between. DNA for the CDR3: TGTGCCAGCAGCCAAGTCCCAGGGGACTCCTACGAGCAGTACTTC. Amino acid sequence: CASSQVPGDSYEQYF.

This sequence joins TRBV4-3 and TRBJ2-1; D may be TRBD2 (6 bases). The CDR3 sequence is 16 residues long. V was trimmed by 6 bases and J by 4 bases, leaving 19 bases between them. Germline values: CDR1 LGHNA, CDR2 YSLEER. The CDR3 sequence: CASSRNIRGLYNEQFF. The CDR3 DNA sequence: TGCGCCAGCAGTCGCAATATTCGGGGACTTTACAATGAGCAGTTCTTC.

This rearrangement joins TRBV2 to TRBJ2-7; tentative D call: TRBD1 (6 bases). From germline, CDR1 is SNHLY and CDR2 FYNNEI. CDR3 length: 15 residues. Trimming pared 8 bases from V and 5 bases from J, leaving 22 bases between. CDR3 residues: CASVRAGTSTNEQYF. CDR3 DNA: TGTGCCAGCGTTCGTGCCGGGACATCCACCAACGAGCAGTACTTC.

V is TRBV6-5 and J is TRBJ2-3; 7 bases match TRBD1. Germline trimming cut 1 base from V and 3 bases from J; bases unmatched to any gene: 7. Germline CDR1 and CDR2: MNHEY and SVGAGI. The CDR3 is 16 amino acids. The CDR3 nucleotides are TGTGCCAGCAGTTACTGGGACAGAGTAATAACAGATACGCAGTATTTT. Translated, it gives CASSYWDRVITDTQYF.

The chain has TRBV3-1 (or the pseudogene TRBV3-2) and TRBJ1-1; D might be TRBD1 (6 bases). CDR3 size: 13 residues. Germline V CDR1 and CDR2: LGHDT, YNNKEL (reference sequence). With 5 bases removed from V and 7 bases from J, the gap between germline ends came to 14 bases. CDR3: CASSGHGTFEAFF. CDR3 in DNA: TGTGCCAGCAGCGGGCACGGGACATTTGAAGCTTTCTTT.

The chain uses TRBV11-2 and TRBJ1-4, with 9 bases identical to TRBD1. The CDR3 runs to 16 residues. V dropped 6 bases and J dropped 2; count of bases not matched to a gene: 7. CDR1 and CDR2 (germline): SGHAT, FQNNGV. The CDR3 loop is CASRIQGARTNEKLFF. CDR3 nucleotides: TGTGCCAGCAGGATACAGGGGGCAAGGACTAATGAAAAACTGTTTTTT.

This clone appeared once. This sequence joins TRBV5-1 and TRBJ2-3; D possibly corresponds to TRBD2 (5 bases). Trimming took off 0 bases at V and 2 bases at J, with 7 bases between the two ends. The CDR3 runs to 14 residues. From germline, CDR1 is SGHRS and CDR2 YFSETQ. The DNA of the CDR3 is TGCGCCAGCAGCTTGGTTCGGGACACAGATACGCAGTATTTT. It is translated as CASSLVRDTDTQYF.

The chain employs TRBV5-1 and TRBJ2-3; 7 bases map to TRBD2. V dropped 5 bases and J dropped 0; count of bases not matched to a gene: 9. The CDR3 loop spans 16 amino acids. Germline CDR1 and CDR2: SGHRS and YFSETQ. In nucleotides, the CDR3 is TGCGCCAGCAGGGAGACGGGGGGAAGGAGCACAGATACGCAGTATTTT. It encodes CASRETGGRSTDTQYF. The complete variable domain, with remaining parts taken from reference TRBV5-1 and TRBJ2-3, reads KAGVTQTPRYLIKTRGQQVTLSCSPISGHRSVSWYQQTPGQGLQFLFEYFSETQRNKGNFPGRFSGRQFSNSRSEMNVSTLELGDSALYLCASRETGGRSTDTQYFGPGTRLTVL.

The chain employs TRBV18 and TRBJ1-1; D gene uncertain. Germline loops: CDR1 KGHSH, CDR2 LQKENI. The V end lost 3 bases, the J end lost 2 bases, and 13 bases lay between the germline ends. The CDR3 runs 15 residues. This CDR3 reads CASSPSWAGNTEAFF. In DNA form, the CDR3 reads TGTGCCAGCTCACCTTCGTGGGCCGGAAACACTGAAGCTTTCTTT. The variable domain in full, with the rest retrieved from reference TRBV18 and TRBJ1-1, is NAGVMQNPRHLVRRRGQEARLRCSPMKGHSHVYWYRQLPEEGLKFMVYLQKENIIDESGMPKERFSAEFPKEGPSILRIQQVVRGDSAAYFCASSPSWAGNTEAFFGQGTRLTVV.

This clone has only one observation. The rearrangement links TRBV27 to TRBJ2-3, with 9 bases matching TRBD2. The CDR3 is 14 residues long. The ends lost 3 bases at V and 7 bases at J; junction bases unmatched: 5. Germline CDR1 MNHEY, CDR2 SMNVEV (reference sequence). The CDR3 sequence is CASSLLAGEYTQYF. The DNA for the CDR3 is TGTGCCAGCAGTTTGTTAGCGGGAGAATATACGCAGTATTTT.

A single count supports this clone. The V gene is TRBV14, the J gene TRBJ2-2, with 8 bases lining up with TRBD2. The length of the CDR3 is 16 residues. V shed 5 bases and J 4 bases; nucleotides not matched to a gene: 9. Germline V gene sequence: CDR1 SGHDN, CDR2 FVKESK. In DNA form, the CDR3 reads TGTGCCAGCAGCGTCGGGGGGGCGCGAGGCACCGGGGAGCTGTTTTTT. It is translated as CASSVGGARGTGELFF.

The J gene is TRBJ2-7, the V gene TRBV5-1; 9 nucleotides match TRBD1. Germline lookup yields CDR1 SGHRS and CDR2 YFSETQ. The CDR3 sequence is 13 residues long. Trimming took 6 bases from V and 7 from J; bases not matched to a gene: 8. The CDR3 DNA sequence: TGCGCCAGCAAAGGACAGGGGTCTACAGAGCAGTACTTC. It encodes CASKGQGSTEQYF.

V is TRBV19 and J is TRBJ1-1, with no clear D. This CDR3 comprises 14 residues. The germline V and J ends were trimmed by 1 base and 2 bases, with 8 bases remaining between them. Per germline, CDR1 LNHDA and CDR2 SQIVND (reference sequence). The CDR3 nucleotides read TGTGCCAGTAGTATAGTAGGGAGTAACACTGAAGCTTTCTTT. Translated: CASSIVGSNTEAFF.

This rearrangement joins TRBV29-1 to TRBJ2-1; 7 nucleotides line up with TRBD2. This CDR3 region has 15 residues. Germline CDR1 and CDR2: SQVTM and ANQGSEA. The V and J ends lost 4 bases and 2 bases, in that order; junction bases with no gene match: 8. The CDR3 coding sequence is TGCAGCGTTGGCAGACTAGCTGTAACCTACAATGAGCAGTTCTTC. Translated, it gives CSVGRLAVTYNEQFF.

The chain joins TRBV6-4 to TRBJ2-3; D is possibly TRBD2 (6 bases). Germline-derived CDR1 and CDR2 are MRHNA and SNTAGT. With 4 bases removed from V and 5 bases from J, the gap between germline ends came to 16 bases. The CDR3 has 15 residues. CDR3: CASSAGPGGGDTQYF. The CDR3 region has the DNA TGTGCCAGCAGTGCGGGGCCCGGGGGAGGAGATACGCAGTATTTT.

V gene TRBV27 combines with J gene TRBJ1-2; TRBD1 is a possible D gene (6 bases). The CDR3 sequence is 16 residues long. Germline V gene sequence: CDR1 MNHEY, CDR2 SMNVEV (reference sequence). Trimming shortened V by 0 bases and J by 4 bases, and 15 bases separated the two germline ends. CDR3 nucleotides: TGTGCCAGCAGTTTATCGACCGGTAAAGGGGGCTATGGCTACACCTTC. Translation gives CASSLSTGKGGYGYTF.

This sequence joins TRBV28 and TRBJ2-3; TRBD2 agrees at 10 bases. There are 17 residues in the CDR3. V gave up 7 bases and J gave up 0 bases; unmatched junction bases: 10. CDR1 and CDR2 (germline): MDHEN, SYDVKM. The CDR3 DNA is TGTGCCAGCAAACGGGGTCTAGCGGGAGCTAGCACAGATACGCAGTATTTT. It yields the protein CASKRGLAGASTDTQYF.